A selection of T cell receptor beta chains follows, all from one sample in a study of blood T cell repertoires in COVID-19. The protocol was immunoSEQ multiplex PCR, while the TCRdb copy is restricted to in-frame clones and leaves out a portion. The top ten hold less than 9% of the sample, which has 65,000 to 90,000 clones, more than 80% seen once. Specimen: peripheral blood. These receptors were taken from a human donor in a cohort sampled during active COVID-19. Each CDR3 is given with its conserved first and last residue. The D gene is left open where the match is weak. Some rows mark clone size as missing; the rest say once, few, many or name a class of expanded clone.

clone_size j_call d_call cdr3_length v_call cdr3_nt cdr3_aa
few TRBJ2-7 - 16 TRBV7-9 TGTGCCAGCAGCCCCGGCGGGGCAGCAAGCTCCTACGAGCAGTACTTC CASSPGGAASSYEQYF
few TRBJ2-2 - 15 TRBV10-2 TGCGCCAGCAGTTTTACTCAGGGAAGTACCGGGGAGCTGTTTTTT CASSFTQGSTGELFF
- TRBJ2-5 - 15 TRBV5-1 TGCGCCAGCAGCTTGGCGGGGGGCCCCCGGGAGACCCAGTACTTC CASSLAGGPRETQYF
once TRBJ2-1 TRBD1 15 TRBV5-1 TGCGCCAGCAGCCCGGGGACAGCAATCTACAATGAGCAGTTCTTC CASSPGTAIYNEQFF
- TRBJ2-4 - 15 TRBV5-1 TGCGCCAGCAGCTTGGACGGTGGAGCCAAAAACATTCAGTACTTC CASSLDGGAKNIQYF
- TRBJ2-7 TRBD1 14 TRBV13 TGTGCCAGCAGCTCCGGGACAGGTCTGAACGAGCAGTACTTC CASSSGTGLNEQYF
- TRBJ1-4 TRBD1 16 TRBV19 TGTGCCAGTAGTAACCGGGACAGCCAAGGTCCGCGGAAACTGTTTTTT CASSNRDSQGPRKLFF
- TRBJ1-2 - 13 TRBV4-3 TGCGCCAGCAGCCAAGACAGGGACTATGGCTACACCTTC CASSQDRDYGYTF
- TRBJ2-5 - 14 TRBV5-4 TGTGCCAGCAGTTCCGGGAAGTGGAGGGAGACCCAGTACTTC CASSSGKWRETQYF
- TRBJ2-1 TRBD1 11 TRBV4-2 TGTGCCAGCAGCCAAGGGACAGGGCAGTTCTTC CASSQGTGQFF
- TRBJ2-1 - 13 TRBV6-2/TRBV6-3 TGTGCCAGCAGCGGTAGCTCCTACAATGAGCAGTTCTTC CASSGSSYNEQFF
- TRBJ2-3 TRBD2 17 TRBV11-3 TGTGCCAGCAGCTTAGATCCGACTAGCGGGGGCACAGATACGCAGTATTTT CASSLDPTSGGTDTQYF
few TRBJ2-7 TRBD1 17 TRBV27 TGTGCCAGCAGTTTTCAACCCCGACAGGGTAGCACCTACGAGCAGTACTTC CASSFQPRQGSTYEQYF
few TRBJ1-1 - 16 TRBV7-8 TGTGCCAGCAGCTTAGGGGTACAGGGAAGACGAACTGAAGCTTTCTTT CASSLGVQGRRTEAFF
- TRBJ1-1 - 13 TRBV9 TGTGCCAGCAGCGCGGGGTCGAACACTGAAGCTTTCTTT CASSAGSNTEAFF
few TRBJ1-4 - 16 TRBV2 TGTGCCAGCAGTGAGTGGCAGGACTCACAAAGTGAAAAACTGTTTTTT CASSEWQDSQSEKLFF
- TRBJ2-5 TRBD1 15 TRBV19 TGTGCCAGTAAGCCCACGACAGGGGTGGGAGAGACCCAGTACTTC CASKPTTGVGETQYF
- TRBJ2-2 TRBD2 15 TRBV5-1 TGCGCCAGCAGCTTCAGCGGGGAGAACACCGGGGAGCTGTTTTTT CASSFSGENTGELFF
- TRBJ1-6 - 12 TRBV19 TGTGCCTCGAGGGCCCATAATTCACCCCTCCACTTT CASRAHNSPLHF
- TRBJ2-5 TRBD2 19 TRBV4-1 TGCGCCAGCAGCCAAGATCGTAAGGCTAGCGGGGGCACTCAAGAGACCCAGCACTTC CASSQDRKASGGTQETQHF
- TRBJ2-3 - 13 TRBV29-1 TGCAGCGTTGTAGGGGATAGCACAGATACGCAGTATTTT CSVVGDSTDTQYF
- TRBJ2-1 TRBD2 16 TRBV7-9 TGTGCCAGCAGCTCCTCCTCATGGACTAGTCCCAATGAGCAGTTCTTC CASSSSSWTSPNEQFF
once TRBJ2-1 - 12 TRBV24-1 TGTGCCACCAGTGTACAGGCCCATGAGCAGTTCTTC CATSVQAHEQFF
- TRBJ2-3 TRBD2 16 TRBV5-4 TGTGCCAGCAGCTTTTCCCTAGCGGGGGGCACAGATACGCAGTATTTT CASSFSLAGGTDTQYF
- TRBJ2-3 - 14 TRBV19 TGTGCCAGTAGTATCGGAGGGCTCACAGATACGCAGTATTTT CASSIGGLTDTQYF
- TRBJ2-1 - 14 TRBV5-6 TGTGCCAGCAGCTGGCGACTAGTTACTTTGGAGCAGTTCTTC CASSWRLVTLEQFF
- TRBJ1-2 - 12 TRBV24-1 TGTGCCACCAGTTCGGGGGGCTATGGCTACACCTTC CATSSGGYGYTF
once TRBJ1-5 TRBD1 15 TRBV3-1/TRBV3-2 TGTGCCAGCAGCCAAGATTGGTCAGGGGGCGCACCCCAGCATTTT CASSQDWSGGAPQHF
- TRBJ2-7 TRBD2 14 TRBV6-5 TGTGCCAGCAGTCCTAGCGGGGCATTCTACGAGCAGTACTTC CASSPSGAFYEQYF
- TRBJ2-1 - 16 TRBV9 TGTGCCAGCAGCGTAGGGGCGGGGGCTCTCTACAATGAGCAGTTCTTC CASSVGAGALYNEQFF
few TRBJ2-5 TRBD2 15 TRBV6-4 TGTGCCAGCAGTGACCCACTAGCGGGGAGGCAGACCCAGTACTTC CASSDPLAGRQTQYF
- TRBJ2-7 - 14 TRBV2 TGTGCCAGCAGTGTTGATAGAGGGAGCGACGAGCAGTACTTC CASSVDRGSDEQYF
- TRBJ1-2 TRBD1 14 TRBV6-5 TGTGCCAGCAGTTACTCGACAGGGGGTTATGGCTACACCTTC CASSYSTGGYGYTF
- TRBJ2-1 TRBD1 13 TRBV7-2 TGTGCCAGCAGCAGACAGGGGGCGAGTGAGCAGTTCTTC CASSRQGASEQFF
- TRBJ2-5 TRBD2 15 TRBV19 TGTGCCAGTAGTGATAGCGGGGGCTGGATGGAGACCCAGTACTTC CASSDSGGWMETQYF
- TRBJ2-7 TRBD1 16 TRBV6-6 TGTGCCAGCAGTTTACCGGGACAGGGGGCTCGGAACGAGCAGTACTTC CASSLPGQGARNEQYF
- TRBJ1-4 - 15 TRBV7-9 TGTGCCAGCAACACAGCCCCAGGGGCGGATGAAAAACTGTTTTTT CASNTAPGADEKLFF
- TRBJ2-3 - 14 TRBV3-1/TRBV3-2 TGTGCCAGCAACCAGGGGGGGGCGACAGATACGCAGTATTTT CASNQGGATDTQYF
- TRBJ1-3 TRBD1 15 TRBV7-6 TGTGCCAGCAGCGGACAGGGTAGCTCTGGAAACACCATATATTTT CASSGQGSSGNTIYF
- TRBJ2-1 TRBD2 15 TRBV20-1 TGCAGTGCTAGTGGGGCTAGCGGGGGGGCGAGTGAGCAGTTCTTC CSASGASGGASEQFF
- TRBJ2-2 - 16 TRBV5-6 TGTGCCAGCAGCTGGGCGGGGACCCAGAACACCGGGGAGCTGTTTTTT CASSWAGTQNTGELFF
- TRBJ2-7 TRBD1 14 TRBV30 TGTGCCTGGAGCTTCCGGGACAGGGTCTACGAGCAGTACTTC CAWSFRDRVYEQYF
- TRBJ1-6 TRBD1 14 TRBV25-1 TGTGCCAGCAGTCGAGGACAGGGGAATTCACCCCTCCACTTT CASSRGQGNSPLHF
- TRBJ1-1 TRBD1 12 TRBV6-5 TGTGCCAGCAGTCTGGACAGGGCGCGAGCTTTCTTT CASSLDRARAFF
few TRBJ2-4 - 19 TRBV4-3 TGCGCCAGCAGCGCACAGACTCCCGGGACAATGAGGGCCAAAAACATTCAGTACTTC CASSAQTPGTMRAKNIQYF
- TRBJ2-7 - 12 TRBV13 TGTGCCAGCAGCTATGACAACTACGAGCAGTACTTC CASSYDNYEQYF
- TRBJ2-7 - 14 TRBV15 TGTGCCACCAGCAGTGGGGGGAATCGGTACGAGCAGTACTTC CATSSGGNRYEQYF
- TRBJ1-4 - 15 TRBV5-1 TGCGCCAGCAGTTTCGGGGGGACTCCGGTAGGGAAACTGTTTTTT CASSFGGTPVGKLFF
- TRBJ2-3 - 13 TRBV15 TGTGCCACCAGCATGAGTCGTGGAGATACGCAGTATTTT CATSMSRGDTQYF